One and the same sample provided the 5 T cell receptor beta chains below, sequenced in a study of breast tumors, draining lymph nodes, adjacent tissues. TCRdb independently ran MiXCR on the multiplex PCR reads; one entry per CDR3 protein. The sample lists over 250,000 distinct CDR3 sequences; more than 30% were seen once. Breast cancer patients provided tissue from their axillary draining lymph nodes. The sample consisted of axillary lymph node tissue. These TCRs come from a female donor with breast cancer. Some clones in this sample may be carry-over from other donors' samples.

The chain recombines TRBV7-3 with TRBJ2-3; 12 bases are shared with TRBD2. Per germline, CDR1 SGHTA and CDR2 FQGTGA. V shed 2 bases and J 14 bases; nucleotides not matched to a gene: 14. This CDR3 has 16 amino acids. CDR3 nucleotide sequence: TGTGCCAGCAGCTTAGGACTAGCGGGAAGATCAGATACACCGTATTTT. Its protein product is CASSLGLAGRSDTPYF.

The rearrangement joins TRBV10-3 to TRBJ1-6, with D possibly being TRBD1 (5 bases). With 0 bases removed from V and 9 bases from J, the gap between germline ends came to 9 bases. Germline V gives CDR1 ENHRY, CDR2 SYGVKD. The CDR3 spans 14 residues. CDR3 amino acids: CAISESGEPSPLHF. CDR3 DNA sequence: TGTGCCATCAGTGAGTCGGGGGAGCCTTCACCCCTCCACTTT.

Points on this clonotype: One base away lies a much larger clone, so this may be a sequencing read error. The chain is built from TRBV6-5 and TRBJ2-7; the match to TRBD1 covers 10 bases. CDR1 MNHEY and CDR2 SVGAGI come from the germline V gene. The CDR3 contains 15 residues. CDR3 bases: TGTGCCAGCAGTTCCTCCGGGACAGGGGACTACGAGCGGTACTTC. It specifies CASSSSGTGDYERYF.

This clonotype was seen many times. The chain joins TRBV20-1 to TRBJ2-3; D unclear. Germline assignment: CDR1 DFQATT and CDR2 SNEGSKA (reference sequence). V lost 0 bases, J lost 0 bases, and 19 bases lay in between. This CDR3 is built from 18 residues. The CDR3 DNA follows: TGCAGTGCTAGAGATTTCAAACAAAAATCACACAGCACAGATACGCAGTATTTT. Translation gives CSARDFKQKSHSTDTQYF.

This clonotype was seen a few times. This chain connects TRBV28 to TRBJ2-5, with 7 bases fitting TRBD1. Germline CDR1 MDHEN, CDR2 SYDVKM. After removal of 6 bases from V and 4 bases from J, the junction contained 5 bases not matched to a gene. CDR3 size: 13 residues. CDR3 region: CASSRQGTETQYF. The CDR3 nucleotides are TGTGCCAGCAGCCGACAGGGAACAGAGACCCAGTACTTC.